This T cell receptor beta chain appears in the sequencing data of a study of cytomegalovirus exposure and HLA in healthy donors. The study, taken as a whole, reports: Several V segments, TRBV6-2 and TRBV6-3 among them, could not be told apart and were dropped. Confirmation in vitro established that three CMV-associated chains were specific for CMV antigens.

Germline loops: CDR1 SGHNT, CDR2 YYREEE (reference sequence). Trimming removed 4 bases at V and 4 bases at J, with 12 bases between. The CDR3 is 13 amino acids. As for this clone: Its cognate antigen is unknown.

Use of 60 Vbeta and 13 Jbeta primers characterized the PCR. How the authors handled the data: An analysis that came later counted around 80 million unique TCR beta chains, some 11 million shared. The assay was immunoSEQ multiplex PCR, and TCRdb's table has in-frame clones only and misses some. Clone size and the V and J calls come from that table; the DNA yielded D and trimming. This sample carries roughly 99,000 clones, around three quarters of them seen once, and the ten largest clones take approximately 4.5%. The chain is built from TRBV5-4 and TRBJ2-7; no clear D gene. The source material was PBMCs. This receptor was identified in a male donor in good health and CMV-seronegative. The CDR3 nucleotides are TGTGCCAGCAGCCTAAAGAACTCGTACGAGCAGTACTTC. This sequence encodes CASSLKNSYEQYF.